This is a list of T cell receptor beta chains from one sample in a study of blood T cells in healthy people across ages. TCRdb re-called the 5' RACE reads with MiXCR, one entry per CDR3 protein. This sample carries about a million distinct CDR3 sequences, 45% to 60% of them seen once, and the ten largest clones take about 20%. The sequenced sample consisted of blood. The receptors come from an older woman in good health. The conserved cysteine and the conserved F or W are not part of the CDR3 here.

J gene,V gene,CDR3 length,CDR3 protein
TRBJ2-1,TRBV12-3/TRBV12-4,14,VSSSPGPGPYNEQF
TRBJ2-5,TRBV7-7,12,ASSLGSLQETQY
TRBJ2-3,TRBV7-3,14,ASSLGTSGRLDTQY
TRBJ2-4,TRBV10-2,10,AIARGEDIQY
TRBJ1-1,TRBV20-1,13,SAREPGQFNTEAF
TRBJ2-5,TRBV29-1,10,SVETFYNEQY
TRBJ2-3,TRBV12-3/TRBV12-4,14,ASSLVRGRITDTQY
TRBJ2-1,TRBV12-3/TRBV12-4,13,ASSFPGLDYNEQF
TRBJ2-7,TRBV7-2,11,ASSLAGPYEQY
TRBJ2-6,TRBV18,13,ASSHDSSGANVLT
TRBJ2-1,TRBV4-3,13,ASSAVGSVQNEQF
TRBJ1-2,TRBV29-1,10,SVPTGGIGYT
TRBJ2-2,TRBV28,13,ASSFVAENTGELF
TRBJ2-1,TRBV5-8,12,ASKTGVGYNEQF
TRBJ1-5,TRBV20-1,11,SAQDRSNQPQH
TRBJ2-3,TRBV7-2,15,ASSSRTSGSGTDTQY
TRBJ2-7,TRBV9,16,ASSFTGTGTTAPNEQY
TRBJ2-5,TRBV21-1,10,APNIGGNEQY
TRBJ2-7,TRBV7-2,11,AAARDRNREQY
TRBJ2-7,TRBV4-1,11,ASSAGLGYEQY
TRBJ2-6,TRBV6-4,11,ASSEIGANVLT
TRBJ1-4,TRBV20-1,13,SATGQGVTNEKLF
TRBJ2-3,TRBV28,15,ASSLPATGVIRDTQY
TRBJ2-1,TRBV20-1,12,SARDDRSYNEQF
TRBJ2-7,TRBV30,12,AWSTGVVGYEQY
TRBJ1-1,TRBV4-2,11,ASSQDLGFQAF
TRBJ2-1,TRBV20-1,11,SARPAAHNEQF